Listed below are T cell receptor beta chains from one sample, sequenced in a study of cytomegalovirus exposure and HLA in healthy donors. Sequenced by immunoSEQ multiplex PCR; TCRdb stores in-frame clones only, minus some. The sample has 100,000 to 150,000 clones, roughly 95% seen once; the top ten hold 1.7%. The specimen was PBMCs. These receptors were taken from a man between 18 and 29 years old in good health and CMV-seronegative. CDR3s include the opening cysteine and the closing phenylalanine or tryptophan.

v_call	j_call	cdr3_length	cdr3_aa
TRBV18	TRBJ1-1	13	CASGDRLDTEAFF
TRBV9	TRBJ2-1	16	CASSAIRGGPYNEQFF
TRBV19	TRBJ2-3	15	CASSFRDRAQYTQYF
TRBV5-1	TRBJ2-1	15	CASSLEFSSYNEQFF
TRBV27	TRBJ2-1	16	CASRRLAGVSYNEQFF
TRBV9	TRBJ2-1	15	CASSATSGSYNEQFF
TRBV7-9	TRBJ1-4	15	CASSLYGQGGEKLFF
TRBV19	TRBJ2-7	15	CATTKGPGQGIEQYF
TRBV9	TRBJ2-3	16	CASSSPRDRDTDTQYF
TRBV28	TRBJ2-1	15	CASITSGQGVNEQFF
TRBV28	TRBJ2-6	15	CASSPGQAGANVLTF
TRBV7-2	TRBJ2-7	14	CASSFGGRPYEQYF
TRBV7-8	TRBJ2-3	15	CASSRGTANTDTQYF
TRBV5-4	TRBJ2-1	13	CASSLAGGNEQFF
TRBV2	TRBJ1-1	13	CANSKGEYTEAFF
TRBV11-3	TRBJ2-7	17	CASSPGIAGGPRNEQYF
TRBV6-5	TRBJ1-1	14	CASSQSWGWTEAFF
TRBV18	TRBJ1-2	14	CASSPQGENYGYTF
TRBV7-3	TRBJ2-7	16	CASSSRTSGLSYEQYF
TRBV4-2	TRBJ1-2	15	CASSPGVGRSFGYTF
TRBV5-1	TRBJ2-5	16	CASSPGLAFSGETQYF
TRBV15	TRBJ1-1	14	CATSRQSQGTEAFF
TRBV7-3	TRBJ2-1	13	CASSPDSTNEQFF
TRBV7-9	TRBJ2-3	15	CASSPGTGGRDTQYF
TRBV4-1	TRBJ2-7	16	CASSQDKSRVSYEQYF
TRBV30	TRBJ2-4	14	CAWSVRQGRNIQYF
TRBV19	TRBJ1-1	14	CADRGQSANTEAFF
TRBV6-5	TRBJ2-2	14	CASSSTGDTGELFF
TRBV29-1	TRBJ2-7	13	CSVVGGGGYEQYF
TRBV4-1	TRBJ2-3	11	CASKRGDTQYF
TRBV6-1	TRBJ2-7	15	CASRETTSGVYEQYF
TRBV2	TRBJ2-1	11	CASSGTLEQFF
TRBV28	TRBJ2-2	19	CASSSGLAGEGFNTGELFF
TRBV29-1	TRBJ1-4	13	CSGNRGGSEKLFF
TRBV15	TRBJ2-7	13	CATSRDRSYEQYF
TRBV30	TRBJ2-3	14	CAWSVLRGGDTQYF
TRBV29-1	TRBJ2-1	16	CSVGGADSQFYNEQFF
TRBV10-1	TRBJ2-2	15	CASSFGQGIAGELFF
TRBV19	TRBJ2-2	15	CASSIWRRATGELFF
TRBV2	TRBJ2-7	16	CASSRIPSGIAYEQYF
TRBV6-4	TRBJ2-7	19	CATNVPRDRLEGDSYEQYF
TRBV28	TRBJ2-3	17	CASSLWGSGRATDTQYF
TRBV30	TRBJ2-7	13	CAWTPAGVGEQYF
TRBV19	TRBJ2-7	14	CASSIVGSSYEQYF
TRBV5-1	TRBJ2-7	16	CASSLGLAGGNHEQYF
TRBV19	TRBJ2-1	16	CASSIPRKTSDNEQFF
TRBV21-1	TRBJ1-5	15	CAIRLRLYSNQPQHF
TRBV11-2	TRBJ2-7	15	CASSFQTRSVYEQYF
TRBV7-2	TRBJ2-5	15	CASSLDWTSSETQYF
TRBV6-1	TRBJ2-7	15	CASSEGPSGSYEQYF
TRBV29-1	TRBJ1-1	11	CSVKMGGEAFF
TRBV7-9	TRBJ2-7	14	CASSPGLYSYEQYF
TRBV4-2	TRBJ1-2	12	CASSQGRGGYTF
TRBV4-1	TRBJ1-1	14	CASSQGQGNTEAFF
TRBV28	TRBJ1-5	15	CATQFTGQIYQPQHF
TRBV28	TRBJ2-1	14	CASSLSPSSNEQFF
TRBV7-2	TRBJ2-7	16	CASSLAGGTSSKMEYF
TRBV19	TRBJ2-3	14	CASSITYAPDTQYF
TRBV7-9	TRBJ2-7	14	CASSLGHLSYEQYF
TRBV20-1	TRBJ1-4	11	CSGRGGTKLFF